This T cell receptor (beta chain) emerged from a study of Ad26.COV2.S vaccination and SARS-CoV-2 variants. Study-level findings and limits: Recipients given vaccine exceeded placebo recipients in spike-specific TCR breadth.

TCRdb keeps only in-frame clones here, not all; method: immunoSEQ multiplex PCR. Of roughly 460,000 clones in the sample, 80% to 90% are singletons; the top ten hold 1.5% to 2%. The treatment: around 19 received Ad26.COV2.S at low or high dose, single or two shots; several received placebo; per-sample allocation not given. Each sample was drawn 63 days after the first injection (of vaccine or placebo). The study used a vaccine consisting of an Ad26 vector that expressed Wuhan-strain SARS-CoV-2 spike. V was clipped by 5 bases and J by 5 bases; unmatched bases: 6. The germline gives CDR1 SGHTA, CDR2 FQGNSA. The length of the CDR3 is 14 residues. This clone was recorded a few times. Its antigen is unidentified.

The TCR originated in a person aged 18-65 years who received the Ad26.COV2.S COVID-19 vaccine or a placebo. This specimen was peripheral blood, taken in a trial of Ad26.COV2.S vaccine versus placebo. The chain couples TRBV7-2 to TRBJ1-5; TRBD1 agrees at 7 bases. For the CDR3, the DNA is TGTGCCAGCAGCCTGAGACAGGGTGATCAGCCCCAGCATTTT. Its translation is CASSLRQGDQPQHF. Full variable domain (outside the CDR3, taken from reference TRBV7-2 and TRBJ1-5): GAGVSQSPSNKVTEKGKDVELRCDPISGHTALYWYRQSLGQGLEFLIYFQGNSAPDKSGLPSDRFSAERTGGSVSTLTIQRTQQEDSAVYLCASSLRQGDQPQHFGDGTRLSIL.